This T cell receptor beta chain was sequenced for a study of alternative splicing in chronic myeloid leukemia remission (TCRdb year 2020). Broadly, across the study: RNA sequencing was used to profile peripheral blood taken from chronic-phase CML patients both at diagnosis and at remission, and those profiles were then compared against healthy donors. The median age was around 53 years at diagnosis and about 60 at remission, while healthy controls had a median age of roughly 39. Trizol was used to extract total RNA from peripheral blood mononuclear cells of diagnosis, remission and control samples. The female/male split was 11/5 for diagnosis samples, 8/3 for remission samples and 2/4 for controls.

Including cysteine and phenylalanine, the CDR3 has 17 amino acids. The coding DNA is unavailable. The germline V gene (reference sequence) provides CDR1 PRHDT and CDR2 FYEKMQ. The library was prepared using bulk RNA-seq. The TruSeq Stranded RNA sample prep kit was used to generate libraries of poly-A-enriched mRNA from an input of 0.8 to 1 ug total RNA. Each sample was sequenced in triplicate using paired-end sequencing on a HiSeq 2500. A read length of 125 nucleotides per mate was used for RNA-seq. The authors processed their data as follows. Reads were trimmed and aligned to hg38 using STAR v2.7, and quality control was performed with FASTQC, RSeQC and multiqc. Salmon 0.14.1 was used to quantify gene expression levels as transcripts per million (TPM). Principal component analysis suggested that transcriptomic profiles were not driven by trial, library batch, sequencing batch, treatment regimen or sex. TCRdb reprocessed the reads and assigns one entry to each CDR3 protein sequence, leaving out DNA. The V and J calls here are based on TCRdb, not the publication. In all, the sample holds roughly 150 distinct CDR3 sequences, and about 94% of those were seen once. The ten largest clones take up less than 15% of the sample.

Peripheral blood from five or six healthy donors served as normal controls. This clonotype was seen just once. The specificity of this receptor is unknown. The paper's findings and limits, for the study overall: Blood cell composition differed strongly depending on the timepoint, moving from an enrichment of myeloid progenitors at diagnosis to an enrichment of mature lymphoid cells at remission. Blood cell composition at remission was reconfigured to resemble lymphoid cell-enriched normal controls.

The sequenced material came from PBMCs. The origin of this receptor is a person between 30 and 49 years old in good health. The V gene is TRBV13 and the J gene is TRBJ2-3; TCRdb gives TRBD2 as the D gene, but with no DNA this cannot be confirmed. The CDR3 has the sequence CASSSGTSGFRTDTQYF.